This is a list of T cell receptor beta chains from one sample in a study of tumor-infiltrating lymphocytes in primary liver carcinoma. TCRdb re-analysed the multiplex PCR reads in MiXCR, keeping a single row per CDR3 protein. The sample includes 95,000 to 150,000 distinct CDR3 sequences, about 68% seen only once; the top ten take around 9.7%. Sequencing was performed on liver tumor tissue from sampling region 1. These receptors were taken from a woman aged 60 to 75 with primary liver carcinoma and hepatitis B virus infection. Both conserved end residues are part of each CDR3. The D gene is left open where the match is weak. Size is omitted from some rows. Given values are once, few, many or a class for expanded clones.

v_gene	d_gene	abundance	j_gene	CDR3aa	CDR3nt
TRBV5-6	-	-	TRBJ2-7	CASCLDRASYEQYF	TGTGCCAGCTGCTTGGACCGAGCCTCCTACGAGCAGTACTTC
TRBV28	-	-	TRBJ2-5	CASTTLAPQGVIREGTQYF	TGTGCCAGCACCACATTGGCCCCGCAGGGTGTGATTAGAGAAGGGACCCAGTACTTC
TRBV28	TRBD2	few	TRBJ2-1	CAGSGGAYSGRNEQFF	TGTGCCGGCTCGGGCGGGGCTTATAGCGGGAGGAATGAGCAGTTCTTC
TRBV7-8	-	few	TRBJ2-3	CASSLRRAEGTDTQYF	TGTGCCAGCAGCTTGAGGAGGGCCGAGGGCACAGATACGCAGTATTTT
TRBV11-3	-	-	TRBJ2-3	CAGSLSGTFTDRQYF	TGTGCCGGCAGCTTATCAGGGACCTTCACAGATAGGCAGTATTTT
TRBV28	-	-	TRBJ2-1	CASSLSGSLWGNEQFF	TGTGCCAGCAGTTTATCGGGGTCCCTGTGGGGGAATGAGCAGTTCTTC
TRBV6-5	TRBD2	-	TRBJ2-7	CASSAEAGGYYEQYF	TGTGCCAGTAGTGCGGAGGCGGGAGGGTACTACGAGCAGTACTTC
TRBV11-1	-	-	TRBJ2-5	CASSLGLRSQETQYF	TGTGCCAGCAGCTTGGGGCTAAGATCGCAAGAGACCCAGTATTTC
TRBV5-4	-	-	TRBJ2-3	CASSLLQTGKSQYF	TGTGCCAGCAGCTTGCTACAAACAGGTAAATCGCAGTATTTT
TRBV11-2	-	-	TRBJ1-6	CAGSFSGPYYSPLHF	TGTGCCGGCAGCTTTTCTGGCCCATACTACTCACCCCTCCACTTT
TRBV29-1	TRBD1	-	TRBJ2-4	CSVAWTGENIQYF	TGCAGCGTTGCCTGGACAGGGGAGAACATTCAGTATTTC
TRBV5-5	-	-	TRBJ1-1	CASRPGHDRMNTGAFF	TGTGCCAGCAGGCCAGGGCATGATAGGATGAACACTGGAGCTTTCTTT
TRBV19	TRBD1	-	TRBJ1-1	CASSMGQDVEAFF	TGTGCCAGTAGTATGGGACAGGATGTGGAAGCTTTCTTT
TRBV20-1	-	-	TRBJ1-1	CSTLKSGLGNTEAFF	TGCAGTACTCTAAAATCAGGGCTGGGGAACACTGAAGCTTTCTTT
TRBV6-1	TRBD1	many	TRBJ2-3	CASSDVQGADTQYF	TGTGCCAGCAGTGATGTACAGGGGGCAGATACGCAGTATTTT
TRBV29-1	TRBD1	-	TRBJ2-2	CSVGEGASGELFF	TGCAGCGTGGGAGAGGGGGCGAGCGGGGAGCTGTTTTTT
TRBV11-2	-	-	TRBJ2-2	CASSFWGVGGGVLFF	TGTGCCAGCAGCTTCTGGGGAGTGGGTGGCGGGGTGTTGTTTTTT
TRBV11-3	TRBD1	-	TRBJ2-3	CAGSHRTGIDKQYF	TGTGCCGGCAGCCATCGGACAGGCATAGATAAGCAGTATTTT
TRBV12-3/TRBV12-4	-	-	TRBJ1-4	CAVTGSTNEKLFF	TGTGCCGTAACAGGGTCAACTAATGAAAAACTGTTTTTT
TRBV6-1	-	many	TRBJ2-7	CASSLQPPGGYEQYF	TGTGCCAGCAGTTTACAGCCTCCCGGGGGCTACGAGCAGTACTTC
TRBV5-6	-	-	TRBJ2-1	CANSLEIGLLWNEQFF	TGTGCCAACAGCTTGGAGATTGGTCTGCTCTGGAATGAGCAGTTCTTC
TRBV20-1	TRBD2	-	TRBJ2-3	CSASGMGLAGSADTQYF	TGCAGTGCTAGCGGGATGGGACTAGCGGGATCGGCAGATACGCAGTATTTT
TRBV11-3	-	-	TRBJ2-5	CASSLVQDTQHF	TGTGCCAGCAGCTTAGTACAAGATACCCAGCACTTC
TRBV11-2	-	-	TRBJ2-2	CASSLTRSNSGELFF	TGTGCCAGCAGCCTTACTAGATCGAACAGCGGGGAGCTGTTTTTT
TRBV12-3/TRBV12-4	TRBD2	many	TRBJ2-7	CASSLSGSQTRDEQYF	TGTGCCAGCAGTCTTAGCGGGAGCCAAACCAGGGACGAGCAGTACTTC
TRBV11-2	-	-	TRBJ2-5	CARSRTGRDQETQYF	TGTGCCAGGAGTCGGACAGGGAGGGACCAAGAGACCCAGTATTTC
TRBV11-2	TRBD1	once	TRBJ2-7	CSISPQGASHEQYF	TGTTCCATCAGCCCTCAGGGGGCTTCCCACGAGCAGTACTTC
TRBV6-2/TRBV6-3	-	-	TRBJ2-5	CASGYSPRSRRRETQYF	TGTGCCAGCGGTTACTCCCCAAGAAGCAGGAGAAGAGAGACCCAGTACTTC
TRBV2	-	-	TRBJ2-5	CASSPSGGGETQYF	TGTGCCAGCAGTCCTTCAGGGGGGGGAGAGACCCAGTACTTC
TRBV2	TRBD1	-	TRBJ2-5	CASSGQGTKTQYF	TGTGCCAGCAGTGGACAGGGGACAAAGACCCAGTACTTC
TRBV30	-	-	TRBJ1-6	CAWRQGQRGYNSPLHF	TGTGCCTGGAGACAAGGACAGCGGGGATATAATTCACCCCTCCACTTT
TRBV29-1	TRBD2	-	TRBJ2-1	CSVFQASGRNEQFF	TGCAGCGTTTTTCAGGCTAGCGGCCGCAATGAGCAGTTCTTC
TRBV5-4	-	-	TRBJ2-1	CASSPSSSYNEQFF	TGTGCCAGCAGCCCATCATCCTCCTACAATGAGCAGTTCTTC
TRBV4-1	-	many	TRBJ1-4	CASSQGPGAGGEKLFF	TGCGCCAGCAGCCAAGGGCCAGGGGCAGGAGGTGAAAAACTGTTTTTT
TRBV5-4	TRBD2	-	TRBJ2-3	CASSSGSIAGGTDTQYF	TGTGCCAGCAGCTCGGGGAGTATAGCGGGAGGCACAGATACGCAGTATTTT
TRBV7-2	TRBD1	-	TRBJ1-1	CASSPRTGGYTEAFF	TGTGCCAGCAGCCCCCGGACAGGGGGCTACACTGAAGCTTTCTTT
TRBV6-1	TRBD1	-	TRBJ1-5	CASNLRTGGDQPQHF	TGTGCCAGCAATCTTCGGACAGGGGGCGATCAGCCCCAGCATTTT
TRBV5-1	-	-	TRBJ1-1	CASSSTEKNTEAFF	TGCGCCAGCAGCTCGACAGAAAAGAACACTGAAGCTTTCTTT
TRBV28	-	-	TRBJ1-4	CASSLLGQVETLGNEKLFF	TGCGCCAGCAGTTTATTAGGCCAGGTGGAAACCTTGGGTAATGAAAAACTGTTTTTT
TRBV29-1	TRBD2	many	TRBJ2-7	CSVQGGLAGDDEQYF	TGCAGCGTCCAGGGGGGACTAGCGGGAGATGACGAGCAGTACTTC
TRBV6-5	-	-	TRBJ2-1	CASSDQGGAYNEQFF	TGTGCCAGCAGTGACCAAGGGGGGGCCTACAATGAGCAGTTCTTC
TRBV28	TRBD2	-	TRBJ2-4	CAISFPRGGDIQYF	TGTGCCATCAGTTTCCCGCGGGGGGGGGACATTCAGTACTTC
TRBV29-1	TRBD1	-	TRBJ2-1	CIGRTGRPYNEQFF	TGCATTGGGAGGACAGGGCGACCCTACAATGAGCAATTCTTC
TRBV5-6	-	-	TRBJ1-6	CVSTKQGVDSPLHF	TGTGTCAGCACGAAACAGGGTGTCGATTCACCCCTCCACTTT
TRBV11-2	-	-	TRBJ2-1	CTSSLGLNPYNEQFF	TGTACCAGCAGTTTGGGCCTGAACCCCTACAATGAGCAGTTCTTC
TRBV30	-	-	TRBJ1-2	CAWSVSHGVRIYDYTF	TGTGCCTGGAGTGTTTCACATGGAGTCCGCATCTATGACTACACCTTC
TRBV11-3	-	few	TRBJ2-7	CASSTTGGAYEQHF	TGTGCCAGCAGCACGACAGGCGGGGCCTACGAGCAGCACTTC
TRBV7-9	-	-	TRBJ2-5	CASSFRETQYF	TGTGCCAGCAGCTTCCGAGAGACCCAGTACTTC
TRBV11-2	-	-	TRBJ2-2	CVSNSLITGELFF	TGTGTCAGCAACTCGCTAATCACCGGGGAGCTGTTTTTT
TRBV12-5	-	-	TRBJ2-5	CASGISDSPGKTQYF	TGTGCTAGTGGTATCTCGGACAGTCCGGGGAAGACCCAGTACTTC
TRBV6-5	-	many	TRBJ2-7	CASSGDGHGYEQYF	TGTGCCAGCAGCGGAGATGGTCACGGCTACGAGCAGTACTTC
TRBV5-1	-	-	TRBJ1-1	CANSLEEANTEAFF	TGCGCCAACAGCTTGGAGGAGGCAAACACTGAAGCTTTCTTT
TRBV28	-	-	TRBJ2-1	CTSSYLGSGVNEQFF	TGTACCAGCAGCTACCTCGGTTCCGGTGTGAATGAGCAGTTCTTC
TRBV14	-	few	TRBJ2-7	CASSQNSIPPYEQYF	TGTGCCAGCAGCCAAAATTCGATTCCCCCCTACGAGCAGTACTTC
TRBV5-4	-	-	TRBJ2-3	CVSSLGTLSTDTQYF	TGTGTCAGCAGCCTCGGGACATTAAGCACAGATACGCAGTATTTT
TRBV6-5	TRBD1	-	TRBJ1-2	CASSYGQGRGYSF	TGTGCCAGCAGCTACGGACAGGGGAGAGGTTACAGCTTC